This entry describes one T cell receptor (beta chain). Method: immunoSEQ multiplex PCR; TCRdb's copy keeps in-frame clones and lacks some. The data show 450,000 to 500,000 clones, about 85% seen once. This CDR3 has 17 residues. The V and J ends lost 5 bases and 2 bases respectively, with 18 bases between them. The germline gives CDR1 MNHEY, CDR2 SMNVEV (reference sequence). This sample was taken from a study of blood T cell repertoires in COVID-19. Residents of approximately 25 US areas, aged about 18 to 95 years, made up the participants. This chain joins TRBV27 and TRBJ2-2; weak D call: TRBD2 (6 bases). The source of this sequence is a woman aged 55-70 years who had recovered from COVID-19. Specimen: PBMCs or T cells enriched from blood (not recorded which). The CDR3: CASSRRAGQSNTGELFF. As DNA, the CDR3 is TGTGCCAGCAGTCGGAGGGCAGGTCAATCTAACACCGGGGAGCTGTTTTTT.